The 32 T cell receptor beta chains in this list originate from one sample, sequenced in a study of blood T cell repertoires in COVID-19. Method: immunoSEQ multiplex PCR; TCRdb's copy keeps in-frame clones and lacks some. The sample lists fewer than 450,000 clones; 88% were seen once. The sample was peripheral blood. These receptors were obtained from a woman in her forties or fifties with COVID-19, enrolled during active disease.

This clone came up a few times. Other nucleotide sequences from this sample produce the same CDR3. This sequence joins TRBV6-5 and TRBJ2-1, with 7 bases lining up with TRBD1. The V gene's germline CDR1 is MNHEY and CDR2 SVGAGI. CDR3 length equals 16 residues. Germline trimming cut 0 bases from V and 2 bases from J; bases unmatched to any gene: 4. CDR3 nucleotide sequence: TGTGCCAGCAGTTACTCGAACAGGGGCCCCTACAATGAGCAGTTCTTC. Its translation: CASSYSNRGPYNEQFF.

The chain employs TRBV6-5 and TRBJ1-4; the D gene is possibly TRBD1 (5 bases). V gave up 6 bases and J gave up 8 bases, with 16 bases separating them. CDR3 size: 14 residues. Germline CDR1 reads MNHEY; CDR2 reads SVGAGI. CDR3 amino acids: CASRTGGIGEKLFF. The CDR3 nucleotides read TGTGCCAGCAGGACTGGGGGGATTGGGGAAAAACTGTTTTTT.

The V and J genes are TRBV29-1 and TRBJ1-2; D not resolved. In germline, CDR1 is SQVTM, CDR2 ANQGSEA. This CDR3 is built from 11 residues. The ends were cut back, 7 bases at V and 8 bases at J, with 14 bases in the middle. The CDR3 sequence: CSAPHSTGYTF. Written as DNA, the CDR3 is TGCAGCGCCCCCCATTCTACGGGCTACACCTTC.

V gene TRBV13 combines with J gene TRBJ1-1; the D is unclear. The V and J ends lost 4 bases and 4 bases respectively, with 19 bases between them. CDR1 and CDR2 (germline): PRHDT, FYEKMQ (reference sequence). CDR3 length: 16 residues. The CDR3 sequence is CASSSQGRGASTEAFF. The CDR3 DNA reads as TGTGCCAGCAGCTCGCAAGGACGGGGAGCTAGCACTGAAGCTTTCTTT.

The chain employs TRBV6-1 and TRBJ1-2, with TRBD1 matching 8 bases. V shed 4 bases and J 1 base; nucleotides not matched to a gene: 17. This CDR3 has 19 residues. Germline V gene data show CDR1 as MNHNS and CDR2 as SASEGT. CDR3 nucleotide sequence: TGTGCCAGCAGTGGCGGCCACCCCCTGCGTGACAGGGGTAACTATGGCTACACCTTC. Its translation is CASSGGHPLRDRGNYGYTF.

The J gene is TRBJ2-7, the V gene TRBV19; 8 nucleotides line up with TRBD1. CDR1 is LNHDA, CDR2 SQIVND, per germline (reference sequence). The junction had 12 bases not matched to a gene; V was cut back by 7 bases and J by 7 bases. The CDR3 runs 14 residues. In nucleotides, the CDR3 is TGTGCCAGTAACCCGACAGGGGCCACGGGAGAGCAGTACTTC. It yields the protein CASNPTGATGEQYF.

V and J are TRBV2 and TRBJ1-4; D is unclear. Trimming took 7 bases from V and 0 from J, leaving 12 bases between them. From germline, CDR1 is SNHLY and CDR2 FYNNEI. This CDR3 is 15 amino acids long. This CDR3 reads CASKARLATNEKLFF. The CDR3 bases are TGTGCCAGCAAGGCGAGACTTGCAACTAATGAAAAACTGTTTTTT.

The V call is TRBV7-3, the J call TRBJ2-1; D is perhaps TRBD2 (6 bases). V lost 5 bases and J 0 bases, leaving 11 bases between the germline ends. The CDR3 runs 15 residues. The germline V gene has CDR1 SGHTA and CDR2 FQGTGA. The CDR3 spells CASSPPGSSYNEQFF. The CDR3 DNA follows: TGTGCCAGCAGCCCACCCGGGAGCTCCTACAATGAGCAGTTCTTC.

This clone has just one count. Other nucleotide sequences from this sample produce the same CDR3. The V and J genes are TRBV5-1 and TRBJ1-1; D unclear. The CDR3 has 14 amino acids. The germline V gene has CDR1 SGHRS and CDR2 YFSETQ. Trimming pared 0 bases from V and 1 base from J, leaving 7 bases between. The CDR3 protein is CASSLGAANTEAFF. The CDR3 DNA reads as TGCGCCAGCAGCTTGGGGGCAGCGAACACTGAAGCTTTCTTT.

This chain links TRBV24-1 with TRBJ2-3, with 10 bases matching TRBD1. Germline V lookup: CDR1 KGHDR, CDR2 SFDVKD. CDR3 length: 16 residues. The V segment lost 0 bases and the J segment 4 bases; nucleotides outside the gene matches: 3. The CDR3 bases are TGTGCCACCAGTGATTTGCGGGACAGGGGATCAGATACGCAGTATTTT. Translated: CATSDLRDRGSDTQYF.

The chain combines TRBV4-1 with TRBJ2-5; TRBD1 is a possible D gene (6 bases). The CDR3 is made up of 14 amino acids. V dropped 4 bases and J dropped 4 bases, with 13 bases sitting between them. Germline V gives CDR1 MGHRA, CDR2 YSYEKL. The CDR3 here is CASSPFEGGETQYF. Here the CDR3 DNA reads TGCGCCAGCAGCCCTTTCGAAGGGGGAGAGACCCAGTACTTC.

The chain links TRBV6-5 to TRBJ1-2; possible D gene TRBD1, 6 bases. This CDR3 region has 14 residues. Trimming removed 6 bases from V and 8 bases from J, with 19 bases in between. Germline CDR1 MNHEY, CDR2 SVGAGI. CDR3 nucleotides: TGTGCCAGCAGGCAAATGACAGGCTTAGAGGGCTACACCTTC. Its translation is CASRQMTGLEGYTF.

The rearrangement links TRBV5-8 to TRBJ1-1; D call uncertain. Germline V gene sequence: CDR1 SGHTS, CDR2 YDEGEE. This CDR3 contains 15 residues. V lost 0 bases and J 0 bases, leaving 9 bases between the germline ends. CDR3 sequence reads: CASSLGPQLNTEAFF. In DNA form, the CDR3 reads TGTGCCAGCAGCTTGGGGCCACAGCTGAACACTGAAGCTTTCTTT.

This clone came up once. This sequence joins TRBV6-5 and TRBJ2-3, with D hard to call. The germline V gene encodes CDR1 MNHEY and CDR2 SVGAGI. Trimming left V 6 bases short and J 0 bases short, with 7 bases between. The CDR3 is 13 amino acids. This CDR3 reads CASRPQSTDTQYF. The CDR3 DNA is TGTGCCAGCAGGCCTCAGAGCACAGATACGCAGTATTTT.

This chain uses TRBV5-1 with TRBJ1-1; TRBD1 aligns across 10 bases. Germline lookup yields CDR1 SGHRS and CDR2 YFSETQ. Trimming took 3 bases from V and 8 from J; bases not matched to a gene: 4. This CDR3 comprises 13 residues. CDR3 in amino acids: CASSSWTGGEAFF. The CDR3 DNA follows: TGCGCCAGCAGCTCGTGGACAGGGGGAGAAGCTTTCTTT.

This clone appeared a single time. The rearrangement uses TRBV29-1 and TRBJ1-1; 9 bases map to TRBD1. This CDR3 spans 13 amino acids. J lost 7 bases, V lost 7 bases, and 10 bases had no gene match. Per the germline V gene, CDR1 is SQVTM and CDR2 is ANQGSEA. The CDR3 DNA follows: TGCAGCGCCTCCGGGACAGGGCTGTATGAAGCTTTCTTT. Protein product: CSASGTGLYEAFF.

This clone was picked up a small number of times. The chain is built from TRBV25-1 and TRBJ1-1; D is unresolved. This CDR3 has 15 amino acids. V lost 5 bases, J lost 2 bases, and 15 bases lay in between. Germline CDR1 and CDR2: MGHDK and SYGVNS. Written as DNA, the CDR3 is TGTGCCAGCAGTCCGGGAAACCGGGGTAACACTGAAGCTTTCTTT. This sequence encodes CASSPGNRGNTEAFF.

The V gene is TRBV19, the J gene TRBJ2-7; D might be TRBD1 (5 bases). This CDR3 region has 18 residues. V dropped 3 bases and J dropped 6 bases, with 27 bases sitting between them. Looked up from germline, CDR1 is LNHDA and CDR2 is SQIVND (reference sequence). The CDR3 sequence is CASSISGIPGRTEVEQYF. The CDR3 bases are TGTGCCAGTAGTATTTCAGGGATTCCAGGCCGAACCGAAGTCGAGCAGTACTTC.

The chain couples TRBV3-1 (or the pseudogene TRBV3-2) to TRBJ1-1; weak D call: TRBD1 (5 bases). V was clipped by 1 base and J by 5 bases, with 14 bases between them. The CDR3 loop spans 15 amino acids. Germline-derived CDR1 and CDR2 are LGHDT and YNNKEL (reference sequence). The CDR3 nucleotides are TGTGCCAGCAGCCAAGTAGGTGGTGGGGGGACTGAAGCTTTCTTT. Translating it yields CASSQVGGGGTEAFF.

The chain carries TRBV5-1 and TRBJ2-1; D unclear. The germline gives CDR1 SGHRS, CDR2 YFSETQ. The CDR3 has 14 amino acids. Between the trimmed V and J ends, which lost 0 bases and 4 bases, there was a span of 8 bases. The CDR3 DNA is TGCGCCAGCAGCTTGGAATTGACTTACAATGAGCAGTTCTTC. It encodes CASSLELTYNEQFF.

The J gene is TRBJ1-2, the V gene TRBV7-6, with TRBD1 identical over 9 bases. The CDR3 has 15 amino acids. Trimming cost V 4 bases and J 5 bases; bases outside gene matches: 8. Germline CDR1 reads SGHVS; CDR2 reads FNYEAQ. The DNA of the CDR3 is TGTGCCAGCAGCTCAAACAGGGGGCGAGGGTATGGCTACACCTTC. Residues: CASSSNRGRGYGYTF. Full variable domain (rest looked up from reference TRBV7-6 and TRBJ1-2): GAGVSQSPRYKVTKRGQDVALRCDPISGHVSLYWYRQALGQGPEFLTYFNYEAQQDKSGLPNDRFSAERPEGSISTLTIQRTEQRDSAMYRCASSSNRGRGYGYTFGSGTRLTVV.

The rearrangement links TRBV3-1 (or the pseudogene TRBV3-2) to TRBJ1-1; possible D gene TRBD1, 5 bases. Germline V gives CDR1 LGHDT, CDR2 YNNKEL (reference sequence). The CDR3 loop spans 14 amino acids. V lost 1 base, J lost 1 base, and 7 bases lay in between. CDR3 loop: CASSQGGANTEAFF. The CDR3 DNA sequence: TGTGCCAGCAGCCAAGGCGGGGCGAACACTGAAGCTTTCTTT.

The chain links TRBV6-4 to TRBJ1-2; D is uncertain. The CDR3 contains 13 residues. With 0 bases removed from V and 6 bases from J, the gap between germline ends came to 8 bases. Germline loops: CDR1 MRHNA, CDR2 SNTAGT. As DNA, the CDR3 is TGTGCCAGCAGTGACTCGAACCAGAATGGCTACACCTTC. It codes for CASSDSNQNGYTF.

The chain recombines TRBV6-1 with TRBJ2-3; D not resolved. V was shortened by 3 bases and J by 5 bases, with 9 bases between the two germline ends. The germline CDR1 and CDR2 sequences are MNHNS and SASEGT. The CDR3 runs 13 residues. The CDR3 loop reads CASSDGRRDTQYF. The DNA for the CDR3 is TGTGCCAGCAGTGATGGGCGCCGAGATACGCAGTATTTT.

V gene TRBV13 combines with J gene TRBJ1-1; a weak D match, TRBD1 (6 bases). The CDR3 loop spans 15 amino acids. Trimming took off 5 bases at V and 7 bases at J, with 20 bases between the two ends. The germline CDR1 and CDR2 sequences are PRHDT and FYEKMQ (reference sequence). The CDR3 DNA is TGTGCCAGCAGCCTGAAGGGACATGGAAATGGTGAAGCTTTCTTT. It is translated as CASSLKGHGNGEAFF.

The chain joins TRBV28 to TRBJ1-2; TRBD1 aligns across 9 bases. The junction had 11 bases not matched to a gene; V was cut back by 3 bases and J by 0 bases. The CDR3 spans 18 residues. CDR1 is MDHEN, CDR2 SYDVKM, per germline. CDR3 sequence reads: CASSLVSYGTGPNYGYTF. For the CDR3, the DNA is TGTGCCAGCAGTTTGGTCTCATATGGGACAGGGCCTAACTATGGCTACACCTTC.

The chain recombines TRBV6-5 with TRBJ1-1; D is undetermined. Germline V gene data show CDR1 as MNHEY and CDR2 as SVGAGI. The CDR3 consists of 16 residues. Trimming took 3 bases from V and 2 from J, leaving 16 bases between them. CDR3: CASSYALFGANTEAFF. Written as DNA, the CDR3 is TGTGCCAGCAGTTATGCTCTCTTTGGAGCTAACACTGAAGCTTTCTTT.

The V call is TRBV27, the J call TRBJ2-7; D is possibly TRBD2 (5 bases). The CDR3 runs 13 residues. CDR1 and CDR2 (germline): MNHEY, SMNVEV (reference sequence). Trimming left V 10 bases short and J 0 bases short, with 13 bases between. The CDR3 DNA follows: TGTGCCACCGGAGGAGACAACTCCTACGAGCAGTACTTC. It yields the protein CATGGDNSYEQYF.

This chain connects TRBV3-1 (or the pseudogene TRBV3-2) to TRBJ1-2; D unclear. The germline V gene encodes CDR1 LGHDT and CDR2 YNNKEL (reference sequence). Deletions cut 2 bases from V and 1 base from J, with 14 bases between. The CDR3 runs to 16 residues. The chain's CDR3 is CASSQTGSGYNYGYTF. The CDR3 DNA reads as TGTGCCAGCAGCCAAACGGGATCGGGGTATAACTATGGCTACACCTTC.

V is TRBV11-2 and J is TRBJ1-2; possibly TRBD1 for D (5 bases). V was cut by 5 bases and J by 2 bases, with 6 bases left in between. The CDR3 is 12 amino acids. Per germline, CDR1 SGHAT and CDR2 FQNNGV. In DNA form, the CDR3 reads TGTGCCAGCAGCCGACAGAACTATGGCTACACCTTC. Translation: CASSRQNYGYTF.

The genes are TRBV27 and TRBJ1-1; 8 nucleotides match TRBD1. CDR3 size: 16 residues. Germline V gene lookup returns CDR1 MNHEY and CDR2 SMNVEV (reference sequence). V lost 3 bases to trimming and J lost 4 bases; unmatched junction nucleotides: 10. The CDR3 loop is CASSLPGTGSGTEAFF. CDR3 sequence (DNA): TGTGCCAGCAGTTTGCCCGGGACAGGCAGTGGCACTGAAGCTTTCTTT.

In this sample, this clone turned up once. This chain links TRBV2 with TRBJ2-1, with unresolved D. Per the germline V gene, CDR1 is SNHLY and CDR2 is FYNNEI. CDR3 length: 12 residues. With 1 base removed from V and 7 bases from J, the gap between germline ends came to 5 bases. Here the CDR3 DNA reads TGTGCCAGCAGTGAAGAGCCGAATGAGCAGTTCTTC. Its translation is CASSEEPNEQFF. The variable domain in full, with the rest retrieved from reference TRBV2 and TRBJ2-1, is EPEVTQTPSHQVTQMGQEVILRCVPISNHLYFYWYRQILGQKVEFLVSFYNNEISEKSEIFDDQFSVERPDGSNFTLKIRSTKLEDSAMYFCASSEEPNEQFFGPGTRLTVL.